This T cell receptor (beta chain) is drawn from a study of blood T cell repertoires in COVID-19. Study-level information: Acute and convalescent COVID-19 samples came from the United States, Italy and Spain.

Only in-frame clones appear in the TCRdb table, and some are missing; sequencing was by immunoSEQ multiplex PCR. The sample records about 250,000 clones, 80% to 90% being singletons. The CDR3 totals 15 residues. Germline trimming cut 4 bases from V and 7 bases from J; bases unmatched to any gene: 7. Germline lookup yields CDR1 SGHTA and CDR2 FQGNSA. Enrollees, roughly 18 to 89 years old, lived in about two dozen US areas. Participants reported their clinical history, and cohort assignment relied on those reports. Recovery meant two consecutive negative NP/OP PCR tests, professional clearance, or resolved symptoms.

The rearrangement joins TRBV7-2 to TRBJ2-1; 10 bases are shared with TRBD2. Sequencing used PBMCs or T cells enriched from blood (not recorded which). This TCR came from a man in his late teens or twenties who had recovered from COVID-19. CDR3 sequence: CASSSKREGGNEQFF. In DNA form, the CDR3 reads TGTGCCAGCAGCTCCAAGCGGGAGGGCGGGAATGAGCAGTTCTTC.